The sequence of this TCR beta chain was determined in a study of blood T cell repertoires in COVID-19. The assay was immunoSEQ multiplex PCR, and TCRdb's table has in-frame clones only and misses some. The table records approximately 150,000 clones, 70% to 90% of them present only once. The trim removed 7 bases at V and 4 bases at J, leaving 9 bases unmatched. CDR3 length: 14 amino acids. The germline V gene has CDR1 WSHSY and CDR2 SAAADI. This clonotype was obtained from a human donor with acute or convalescent COVID-19. The donor label of this sample is uncertain. Specimen: peripheral blood. The chain uses TRBV10-2 and TRBJ1-1; 7 bases agree with TRBD1. This CDR3 is CASNIAGGSTEAFF. The CDR3 nucleotides read TGCGCCAGCAATATAGCAGGGGGGTCCACTGAAGCTTTCTTT.